What follows is one T cell receptor beta chain and its context. In this sample, this clonotype turned up many times. Its antigen is currently not known. Per-base qualities were not stored, and no clone one base away is much larger. This record belongs to a study of CD8 T cells in ankylosing spondylitis (dated by TCRdb to about 2017). In the study overall: The study set out to find disease-linked TCR variants by profiling T cell receptor beta repertoires in ankylosing spondylitis patients and healthy donors. The full study cohort comprised 25 or so ankylosing spondylitis patients and about 110 healthy donors. Peripheral blood was sampled, and synovial fluid was also collected from ankylosing spondylitis patients. Overall study outcomes, separate from this receptor: A CD8+ phenotype was shown by the disease-linked clones, which were found at relatively low frequencies in peripheral blood. Blood from ankylosing spondylitis patients appeared to be characterized by a TCR beta motif composed of roughly 8 highly homologous amino acid variants. The disease-linked clones were reported to be significantly enriched in matched synovial fluid samples from ankylosing spondylitis patients. Some motif variants had previously been reported in the synovial fluid and blood of reactive arthritis patients, which suggests shared mechanisms of disease initiation.

The sequencing machine was an Illumina HiSeq 2500. Quantitative 5'-RACE with molecular barcodes was used to prepare TCR beta libraries. The study's own analysis went as follows. Disease-linked TCR variants were identified with a new computational method built on a probabilistic model of VDJ rearrangement. TCRdb handled the public reads itself, with Q25 trimming in fastp and clone calling in MiXCR, and kept productive beta chains. Each record represents a unique CDR3 protein, reported with the most common genes and DNA among its rows. These V and J calls rely on TCRdb rather than the paper's analysis. Across this sample there are roughly 39,000 distinct CDR3 sequences, with roughly 2.5% seen only once. 4.6% of the sample lies in the top ten. Material for sequencing was blood, either unsorted or a sorted T cell fraction (not recorded which). The clonotype originates from a male donor with ankylosing spondylitis or in good health (not recorded which).

The DNA reads TGTGCCAGCAGCGCAGGGACAGGGATTGAAAAACTGTTTTTT. Translated, this gives CASSAGTGIEKLFF. The chain is made from TRBV9 and TRBJ1-4, with 9 bases in between that match TRBD1. The CDR3 holds 14 amino acids from the cysteine to the phenylalanine. The DNA shown is the 42-base CDR3, in frame from base 1. V and J are trimmed by 3 bases and 7 bases, and the gene matches miss 4 bases of the junction. Taken from the germline V gene, the CDR1 and CDR2 loops are SGDLS and YYNGEE.